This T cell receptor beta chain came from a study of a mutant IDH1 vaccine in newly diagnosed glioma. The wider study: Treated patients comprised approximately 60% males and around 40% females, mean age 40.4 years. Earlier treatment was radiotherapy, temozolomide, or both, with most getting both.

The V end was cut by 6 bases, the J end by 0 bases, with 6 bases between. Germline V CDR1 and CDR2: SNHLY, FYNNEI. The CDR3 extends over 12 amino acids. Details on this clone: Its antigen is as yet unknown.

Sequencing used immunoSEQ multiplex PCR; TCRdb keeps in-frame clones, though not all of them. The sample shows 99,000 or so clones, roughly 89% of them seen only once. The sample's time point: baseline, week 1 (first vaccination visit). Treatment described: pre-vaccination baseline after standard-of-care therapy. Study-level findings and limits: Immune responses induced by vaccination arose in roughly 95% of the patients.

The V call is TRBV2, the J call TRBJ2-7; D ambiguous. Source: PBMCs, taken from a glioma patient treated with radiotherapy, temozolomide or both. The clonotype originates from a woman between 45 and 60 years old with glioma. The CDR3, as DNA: TGTGCCAGCAGACCGGACTCCTACGAGCAGTACTTC. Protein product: CASRPDSYEQYF.